This T cell receptor beta chain was sequenced during a study of T-cell memory formation after mild COVID-19. Findings of the study overall: Balance between CD4 and CD8 was seen in clones contracting day 15 to 85, and a CD4+ lean was seen in later expanders. Memory sampled before infection contained some responding clones, suggesting cross-reactive memory joined.

Using constant-segment primers, 5'RACE produced TCR alpha and TCR beta cDNA libraries carrying sample barcodes and UMIs. Each CDR3 protein is one row after TCRdb ran MiXCR on the 5' RACE reads. The sample records around 310,000 distinct CDR3 sequences, roughly an eighth being singletons. This clonotype was seen more than once but under ten times. The antigen remains unidentified. The clonotype was recovered from a man aged 18 to 30 who had mild COVID-19 (a few samples of this study predate the infection). Cell type and time point are not known. Sequenced: PBMCs or a T cell subset sorted from them (not recorded which).

CDR3 sequence reads: CASSLDDGGRWAFF. The DNA of the CDR3 is TGTGCCAGCAGCTTAGATGACGGGGGCCGGTGGGCTTTCTTT. The chain has TRBV7-6 and TRBJ1-1; D is possibly TRBD1 (6 bases). Trimming took 1 base from V and 11 from J, leaving 17 bases between them. Germline values: CDR1 SGHVS, CDR2 FNYEAQ. The CDR3 has 14 residues.